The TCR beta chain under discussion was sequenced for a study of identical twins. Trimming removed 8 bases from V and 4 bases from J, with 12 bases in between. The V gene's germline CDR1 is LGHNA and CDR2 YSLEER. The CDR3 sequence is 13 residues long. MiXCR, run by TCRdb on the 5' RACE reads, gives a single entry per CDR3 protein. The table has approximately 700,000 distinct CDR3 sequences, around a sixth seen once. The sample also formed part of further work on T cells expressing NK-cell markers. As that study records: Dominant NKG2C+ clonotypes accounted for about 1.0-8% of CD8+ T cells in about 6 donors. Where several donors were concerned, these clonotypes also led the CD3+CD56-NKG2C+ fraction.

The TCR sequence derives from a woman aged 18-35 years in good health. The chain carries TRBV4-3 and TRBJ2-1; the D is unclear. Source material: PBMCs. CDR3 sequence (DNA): TGCGCCAGCTCTCGGGCCCCTTACAATGAGCAGTTCTTC. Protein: CASSRAPYNEQFF.